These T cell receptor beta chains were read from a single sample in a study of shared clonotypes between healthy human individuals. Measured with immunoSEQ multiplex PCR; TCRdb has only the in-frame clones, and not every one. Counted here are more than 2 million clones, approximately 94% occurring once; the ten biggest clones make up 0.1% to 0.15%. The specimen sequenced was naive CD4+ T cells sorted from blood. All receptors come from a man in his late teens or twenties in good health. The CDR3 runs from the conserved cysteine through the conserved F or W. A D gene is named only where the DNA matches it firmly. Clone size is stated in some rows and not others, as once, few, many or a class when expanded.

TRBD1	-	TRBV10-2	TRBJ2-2	TGCGCCAGCAGAGCGACCGGGACAGCGAACACCGGGGAGCTGTTTTTT	CASRATGTANTGELFF
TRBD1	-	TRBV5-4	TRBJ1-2	TGTGCCAGCAGCCGGGACAGTATCTATGGCTACACTTTC	CASSRDSIYGYTF
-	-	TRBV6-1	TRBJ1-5	TGTGCCAGCAGTGACTTAGGGGGGCTCGGGGATCAGCCCCAGCATTTT	CASSDLGGLGDQPQHF
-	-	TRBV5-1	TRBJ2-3	TGCGCCAGCAGCTTGGCTATGAGCACAGATACGCAGTATTTT	CASSLAMSTDTQYF
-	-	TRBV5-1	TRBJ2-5	TGCGCCAGCAGCTATTCTCCGGGGGAGACCCAGTACTTC	CASSYSPGETQYF
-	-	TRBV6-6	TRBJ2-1	TGTGCCAGCAAACGAACCAATGAGCAGTTCTTC	CASKRTNEQFF
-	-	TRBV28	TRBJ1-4	TGTGCCAGCAGCCCCCCGCCGGGTTCTAATGAAAAACTGTTTTTT	CASSPPPGSNEKLFF
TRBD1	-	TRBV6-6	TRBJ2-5	TGTGCCAGCAGGGGTGTCAGGGGGCGCGGGGAGACCCAGTACTTC	CASRGVRGRGETQYF
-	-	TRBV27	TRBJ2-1	TGTGCCAGCAGGGGCAGGGTAGCCTACAATGAGCAGTTCTTC	CASRGRVAYNEQFF
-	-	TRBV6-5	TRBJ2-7	TGTGCCAGCAGTTCCCCGGGCCACGAGCAGTACTTC	CASSSPGHEQYF
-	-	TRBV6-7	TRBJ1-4	TGTGCCAGCAGTTACACCAAGGGACACTTCTACCCGAAATCCGAAAAACTGTTTTTT	CASSYTKGHFYPKSEKLFF
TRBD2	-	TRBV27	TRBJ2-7	TGTGCCAGCAGTTTATTCCCGCCCGGACTAGCGGGTTTACTCTCCTACGAGCAGTACTTC	CASSLFPPGLAGLLSYEQYF
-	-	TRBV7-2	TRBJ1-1	TGTGCCAGCAGCTTAGGGTGGACGGCGAACACTGAAGCTTTCTTT	CASSLGWTANTEAFF
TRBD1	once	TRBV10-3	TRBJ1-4	TGTGCCATCAGTGGCACGGGACAGGGGGCTCTTAATGAAAAACTGTTTTTT	CAISGTGQGALNEKLFF
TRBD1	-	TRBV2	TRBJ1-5	TGTGCCAGCGGCGGGACAGGGGGTAGGCAGCCCCAGCATTTT	CASGGTGGRQPQHF
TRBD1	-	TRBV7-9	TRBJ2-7	TGTGCCAGCAGCTTAGACAGGGGCCACGAGCAGTACTTC	CASSLDRGHEQYF
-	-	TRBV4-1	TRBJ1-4	TGCGCCAGCAGCCAAGTGAGCTCTAAACTGTTTTTT	CASSQVSSKLFF
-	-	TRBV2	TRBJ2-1	TGTGCCAGTAGGCGGGAATACAATGAGCAGTTCTTC	CASRREYNEQFF
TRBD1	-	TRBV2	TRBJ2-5	TGTGCCAGCTGCCCGGACAGGGGAGAGACCCAGTACTTC	CASCPDRGETQYF
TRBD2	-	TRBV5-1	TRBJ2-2	TGCGCCAGTAAGCGGGAGAACACCGGGGAGCTGTTTTTT	CASKRENTGELFF
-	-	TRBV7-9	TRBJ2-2	TGTGCCAGCAGCACAGGTGGAGGGAAGAACACCGGGGAGCTGTTTTTT	CASSTGGGKNTGELFF
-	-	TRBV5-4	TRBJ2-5	TGTGCCAGCAGAAGTGTCGGGGAAGAGACCCAGTACTTC	CASRSVGEETQYF
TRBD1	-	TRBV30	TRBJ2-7	TGTGCCTGGAGTCCCACAGGGGGCGAGCAGTACTTC	CAWSPTGGEQYF
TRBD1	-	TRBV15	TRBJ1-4	TGTGCCACCAGCAGAGATCCGGGACAGGTCGGAAAACTGTTTTTT	CATSRDPGQVGKLFF
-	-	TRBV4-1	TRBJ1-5	TGCGCCAGCAGCCAAGATAATTCAGGGTACAATCAGCCCCAGCATTTT	CASSQDNSGYNQPQHF
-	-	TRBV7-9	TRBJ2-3	TGTGCCAGCAGCTTAGGCAGGGCCACAGATACGCAGTATTTT	CASSLGRATDTQYF
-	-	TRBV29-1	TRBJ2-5	TGCAGCGTTGCACAGGTTGAGGAGACCCAGTACTTC	CSVAQVEETQYF
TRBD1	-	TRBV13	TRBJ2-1	TGTGCCAGCAGCTTGAGCCCTCTCCGACAGGGGGCGGGTAATGAGCAGTTCTTC	CASSLSPLRQGAGNEQFF
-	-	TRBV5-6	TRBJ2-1	TGTGCCAGCAGCCCCGTGGGGAACAATGAGCAGTTCTTC	CASSPVGNNEQFF
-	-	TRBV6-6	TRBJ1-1	TGTGCCAGCAGTCCCGACGGGAACACTGAAGCTTTCTTT	CASSPDGNTEAFF
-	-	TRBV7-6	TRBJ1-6	TGTGCCAGCAGCTTAACAGGAACCTCCTATAATTCACCCCTCCACTTT	CASSLTGTSYNSPLHF
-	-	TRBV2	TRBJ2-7	TGTGCCTCGAGCCGGGCCTACGAGCAGTACTTC	CASSRAYEQYF
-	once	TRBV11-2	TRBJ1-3	TGTGCCAGCAGCCCGGCAGGGGGAAACACCATATATTTT	CASSPAGGNTIYF
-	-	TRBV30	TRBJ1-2	TGTGCCTGGAGCGCCAGTCCTAACTATGGCTACACCTTC	CAWSASPNYGYTF
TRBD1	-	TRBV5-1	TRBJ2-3	TGCGCCAGCAGCCCGACAGGGGTTGGCACAGATACGCAGTATTTT	CASSPTGVGTDTQYF
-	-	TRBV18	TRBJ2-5	TGTGCCAGCTCACCAGGATTACAAGAGACCCAGTACTTC	CASSPGLQETQYF
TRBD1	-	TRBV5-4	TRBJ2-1	TGTGCCAGCAGCATTGACAGGGGGGGATACAATGAGCAGTTCTTC	CASSIDRGGYNEQFF
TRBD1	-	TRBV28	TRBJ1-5	TGTGCCAGCAGGACTCCGGGACAGAGCAATCAGCCCCAGCATTTT	CASRTPGQSNQPQHF
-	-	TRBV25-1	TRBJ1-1	TGTGCCAGCAGTGAACTAGGGCAAGGTACTGAAGCTTTCTTT	CASSELGQGTEAFF
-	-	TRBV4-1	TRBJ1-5	TGCGCCAGCAGCCAAGAGGGGGGCAGGGGCAATCAGCCCCAGCATTTT	CASSQEGGRGNQPQHF
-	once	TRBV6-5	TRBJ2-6	TGTGCCAGCAGTTACTCGAATTCTGGGGCCAACGTCCTGACTTTC	CASSYSNSGANVLTF
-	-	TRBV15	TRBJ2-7	TGTGCCACCAGCATGCTTCGGGGCCGGGAAAGCTCCTACGAGCAGTACTTC	CATSMLRGRESSYEQYF
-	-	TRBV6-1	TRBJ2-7	TGTGCCAGCAGTGAAGAAGGGCGGACCACGGCGCAGTACTTC	CASSEEGRTTAQYF
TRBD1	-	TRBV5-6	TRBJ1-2	TGTGCCAGCAGCGCCCAAACCGGGACAGGGGGTAGTGGCTACACCTTC	CASSAQTGTGGSGYTF
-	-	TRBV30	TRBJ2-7	TGTGCCTGGAGTTCGGCATACGAGCAGTACTTC	CAWSSAYEQYF
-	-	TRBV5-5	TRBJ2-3	TGTGCCAGCCGGGGCAGAGCGAGCACAGATACGCAGTATTTT	CASRGRASTDTQYF
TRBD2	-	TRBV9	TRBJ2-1	TGTGCCAGCAACCCGACTAGCGTCTACAATGAGCAGTTCTTC	CASNPTSVYNEQFF
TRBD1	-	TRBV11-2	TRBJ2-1	TGTGCCAGCAGCTTAGGAACCGGGACAGAAAAGTTCTTC	CASSLGTGTEKFF
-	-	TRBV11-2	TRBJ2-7	TGTGCCAGCAGCTCAATTACAGTCCCAGTCGGGCAGTACTTC	CASSSITVPVGQYF
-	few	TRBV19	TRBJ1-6	TGTGCCAGTTCCGGGACCTATAATTCACCCCTCCACTTT	CASSGTYNSPLHF
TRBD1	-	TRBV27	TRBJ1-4	TGTGCCAGCAGTCCACGACAGGGGGCACAAAAACTGTTTTTT	CASSPRQGAQKLFF
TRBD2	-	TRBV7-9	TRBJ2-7	TGTGCCAGCAGCCAAGGACTAGCGGGAGGCCCATCCTCCTACGAGCAGTACTTC	CASSQGLAGGPSSYEQYF
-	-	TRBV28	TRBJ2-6	TGTGCCAGCAGCTCAACAGGGACCGGGGCCAACGTCCTGACTTTC	CASSSTGTGANVLTF
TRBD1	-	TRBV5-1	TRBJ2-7	TGCGCCAGCAGCGTCGACAGGGAAAAGTACTTC	CASSVDREKYF
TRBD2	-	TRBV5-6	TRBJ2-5	TGTGCCAGCTGGGAGGGAGGACAAGAGACCCAGTACTTC	CASWEGGQETQYF
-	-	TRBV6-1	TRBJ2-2	TGTGCCAGCAGTGAACGAGGTGTCTTCGCGAACACCGGGGAGCTGTTTTTT	CASSERGVFANTGELFF